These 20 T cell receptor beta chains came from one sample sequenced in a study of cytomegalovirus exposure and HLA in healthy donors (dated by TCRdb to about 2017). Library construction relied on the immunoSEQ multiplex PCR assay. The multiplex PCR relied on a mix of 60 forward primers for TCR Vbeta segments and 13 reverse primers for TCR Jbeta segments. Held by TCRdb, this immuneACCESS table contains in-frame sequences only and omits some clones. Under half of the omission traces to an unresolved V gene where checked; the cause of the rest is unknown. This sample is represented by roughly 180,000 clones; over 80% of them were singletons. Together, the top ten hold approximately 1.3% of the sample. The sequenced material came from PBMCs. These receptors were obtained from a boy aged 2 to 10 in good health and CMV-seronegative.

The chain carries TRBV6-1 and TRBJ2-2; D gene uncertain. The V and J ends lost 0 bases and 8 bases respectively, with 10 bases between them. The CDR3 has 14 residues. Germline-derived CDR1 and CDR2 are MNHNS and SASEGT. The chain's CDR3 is CASSEAALFGELFF. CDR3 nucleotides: TGTGCCAGCAGTGAAGCGGCCCTTTTTGGGGAGCTGTTTTTT.

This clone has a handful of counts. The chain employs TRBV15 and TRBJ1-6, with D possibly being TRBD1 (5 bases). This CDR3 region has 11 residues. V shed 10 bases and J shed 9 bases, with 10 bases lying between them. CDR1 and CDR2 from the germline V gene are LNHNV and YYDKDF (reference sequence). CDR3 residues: CAIGGVSPLHF. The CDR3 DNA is TGTGCCATCGGGGGGGTTTCACCCCTCCACTTT.

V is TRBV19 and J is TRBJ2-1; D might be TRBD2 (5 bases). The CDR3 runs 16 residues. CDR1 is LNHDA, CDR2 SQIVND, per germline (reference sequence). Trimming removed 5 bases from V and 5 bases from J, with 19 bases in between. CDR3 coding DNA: TGTGCCAGTAGTGATCCAAGGGCGGGCGGAAACAATGAGCAGTTCTTC. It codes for CASSDPRAGGNNEQFF.

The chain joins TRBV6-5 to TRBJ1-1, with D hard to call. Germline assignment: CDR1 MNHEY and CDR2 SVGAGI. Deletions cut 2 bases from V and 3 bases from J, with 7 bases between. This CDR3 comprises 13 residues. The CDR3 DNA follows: TGTGCCAGCAGTTACCAGGTCCACACTGAAGCTTTCTTT. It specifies CASSYQVHTEAFF.

Here the CDR3 reads CAWSYGTRQTQYF. CDR3 in DNA: TGTGCCTGGAGTTACGGGACTAGACAGACCCAGTACTTC. The chain recombines TRBV30 with TRBJ2-5, with 8 bases that match TRBD2. This CDR3 is 13 amino acids long. V gave up 2 bases and J gave up 6 bases; unmatched junction bases: 5. In germline, CDR1 is GTSNPN, CDR2 SVGIG (reference sequence).

CDR3 region: CASREAREGIGEQFF. The CDR3, as DNA: TGTGCCAGCAGGGAGGCCCGGGAGGGGATCGGTGAGCAGTTCTTC. The genes are TRBV6-6 and TRBJ2-1; TRBD2 aligns across 8 bases. CDR3 length: 15 residues. Germline-derived CDR1 and CDR2 are MNHNY and SVGAGI (reference sequence). After removal of 6 bases from V and 9 bases from J, the junction contained 13 bases not matched to a gene.

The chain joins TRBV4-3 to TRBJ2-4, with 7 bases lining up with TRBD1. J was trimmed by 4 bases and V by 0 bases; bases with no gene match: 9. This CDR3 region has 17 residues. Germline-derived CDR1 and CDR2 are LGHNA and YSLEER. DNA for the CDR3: TGCGCCAGCAGCCAAGATTTGGGACAGAGGAGGAAAAACATTCAGTACTTC. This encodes CASSQDLGQRRKNIQYF.

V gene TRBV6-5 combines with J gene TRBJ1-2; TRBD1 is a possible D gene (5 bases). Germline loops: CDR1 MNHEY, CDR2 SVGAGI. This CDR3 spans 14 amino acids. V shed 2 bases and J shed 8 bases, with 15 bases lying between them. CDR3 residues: CASSYRRGISGYTF. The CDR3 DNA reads TGTGCCAGCAGTTACAGGCGGGGCATCTCCGGCTACACCTTC.

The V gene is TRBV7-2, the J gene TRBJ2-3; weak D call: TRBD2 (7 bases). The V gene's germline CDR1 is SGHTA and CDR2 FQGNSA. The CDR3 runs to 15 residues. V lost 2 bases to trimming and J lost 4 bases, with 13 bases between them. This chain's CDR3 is CASSLRGGGADTQYF. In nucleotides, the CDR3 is TGTGCCAGCAGCTTAAGGGGGGGAGGGGCAGATACGCAGTATTTT. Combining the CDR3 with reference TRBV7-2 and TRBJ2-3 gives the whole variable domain GAGVSQSPSNKVTEKGKDVELRCDPISGHTALYWYRQSLGQGLEFLIYFQGNSAPDKSGLPSDRFSAERTGGSVSTLTIQRTQQEDSAVYLCASSLRGGGADTQYFGPGTRLTVL.

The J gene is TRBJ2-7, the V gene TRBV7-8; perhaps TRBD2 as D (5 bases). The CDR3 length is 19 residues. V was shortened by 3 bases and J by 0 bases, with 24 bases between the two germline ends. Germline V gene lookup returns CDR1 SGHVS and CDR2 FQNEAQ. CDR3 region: CASSFITLPGYNLSYEQYF. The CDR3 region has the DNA TGTGCCAGCAGCTTCATCACCCTCCCGGGGTACAACCTCTCCTACGAGCAGTACTTC.

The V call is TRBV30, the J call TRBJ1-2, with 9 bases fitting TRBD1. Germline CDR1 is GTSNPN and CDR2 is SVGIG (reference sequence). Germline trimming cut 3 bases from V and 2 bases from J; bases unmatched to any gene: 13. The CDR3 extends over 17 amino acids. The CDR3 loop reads CAWSVYRDRANNYGYTF. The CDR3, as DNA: TGTGCCTGGAGCGTATATAGGGACAGGGCTAACAACTATGGCTACACCTTC.

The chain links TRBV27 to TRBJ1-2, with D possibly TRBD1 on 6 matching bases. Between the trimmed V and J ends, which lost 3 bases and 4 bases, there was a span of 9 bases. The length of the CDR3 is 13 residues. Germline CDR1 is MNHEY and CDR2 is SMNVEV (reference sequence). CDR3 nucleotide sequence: TGTGCCAGCAGTTTTCGGGGGGCCTATGGCTACACCTTC. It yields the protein CASSFRGAYGYTF.

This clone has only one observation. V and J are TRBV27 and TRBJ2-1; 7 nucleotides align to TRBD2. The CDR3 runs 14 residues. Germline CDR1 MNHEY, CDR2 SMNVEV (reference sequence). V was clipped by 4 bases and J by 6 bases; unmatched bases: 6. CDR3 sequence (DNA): TGTGCCAGCAGTTGGGGCGGGAGCCGCAATGAGCAGTTCTTC. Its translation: CASSWGGSRNEQFF.

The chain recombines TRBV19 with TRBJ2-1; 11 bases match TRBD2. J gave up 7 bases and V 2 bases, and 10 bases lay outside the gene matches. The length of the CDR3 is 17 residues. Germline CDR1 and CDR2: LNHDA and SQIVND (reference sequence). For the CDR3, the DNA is TGTGCCAGTAGTATACCCTTTACTAGCGGGAGAAGGAATGAGCAGTTCTTC. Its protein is CASSIPFTSGRRNEQFF.

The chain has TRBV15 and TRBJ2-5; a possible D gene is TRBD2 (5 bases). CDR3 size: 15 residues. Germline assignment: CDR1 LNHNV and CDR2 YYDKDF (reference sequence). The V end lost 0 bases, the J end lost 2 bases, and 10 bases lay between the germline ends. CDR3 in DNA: TGTGCCACCAGCAGAGATGGACTCCCACAAGAGACCCAGTACTTC. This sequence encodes CATSRDGLPQETQYF.

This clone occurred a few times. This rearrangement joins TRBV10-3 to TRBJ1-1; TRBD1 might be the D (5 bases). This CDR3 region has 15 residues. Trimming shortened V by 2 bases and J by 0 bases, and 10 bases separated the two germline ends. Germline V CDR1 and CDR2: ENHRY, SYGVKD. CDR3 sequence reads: CAISETRVLNTEAFF. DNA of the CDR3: TGTGCCATCAGTGAGACCAGGGTATTGAACACTGAAGCTTTCTTT.

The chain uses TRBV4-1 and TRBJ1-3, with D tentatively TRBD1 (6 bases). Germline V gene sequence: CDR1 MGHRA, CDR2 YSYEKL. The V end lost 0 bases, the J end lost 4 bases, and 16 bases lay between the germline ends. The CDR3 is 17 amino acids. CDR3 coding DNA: TGCGCCAGCAGCCAAGATCCAATTACAGGGACCGGAAACACCATATATTTT. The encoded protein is CASSQDPITGTGNTIYF.

The CDR3: CASRTYQSSPLHF. Here the CDR3 DNA reads TGTGCCAGCAGGACATATCAAAGTTCACCCCTCCACTTT. The chain joins TRBV5-4 to TRBJ1-6; no clear D. The CDR3 has 13 amino acids. CDR1 and CDR2 (germline): SGHNT, YYREEE (reference sequence). Trimming stripped 5 bases from V and 9 bases from J, with 12 bases between.

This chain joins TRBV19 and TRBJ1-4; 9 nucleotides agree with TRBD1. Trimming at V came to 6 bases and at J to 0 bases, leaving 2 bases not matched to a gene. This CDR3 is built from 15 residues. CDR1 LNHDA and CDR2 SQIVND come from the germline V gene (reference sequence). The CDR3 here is CASRRQGATNEKLFF. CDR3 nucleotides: TGTGCCAGTAGGCGACAGGGGGCAACTAATGAAAAACTGTTTTTT. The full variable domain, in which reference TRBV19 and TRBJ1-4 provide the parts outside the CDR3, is DGGITQSPKYLFRKEGQNVTLSCEQNLNHDAMYWYRQDPGQGLRLIYYSQIVNDFQKGDIAEGYSVSREKKESFPLTVTSAQKNPTAFYLCASRRQGATNEKLFFGSGTQLSVL.

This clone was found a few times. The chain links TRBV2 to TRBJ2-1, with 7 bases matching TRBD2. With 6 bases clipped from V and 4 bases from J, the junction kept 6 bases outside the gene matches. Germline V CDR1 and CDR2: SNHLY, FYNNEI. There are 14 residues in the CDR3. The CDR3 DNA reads TGTGCCAGCAGCCTGGGACTACCTTACAATGAGCAGTTCTTC. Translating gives CASSLGLPYNEQFF.